A selection of T cell receptor beta chains follows, all from one sample in a study of monozygotic twins with inflammatory bowel disease. Reprocessing the 5' RACE reads, TCRdb reports a single entry for every CDR3 protein and omits DNA. Its listing shows around 450,000 distinct CDR3 sequences. The sample consisted of blood. The source of these receptors is a human donor with ulcerative colitis or Crohn's disease, or a healthy co-twin of an affected twin (not recorded which). Each CDR3 is given with its conserved first and last residue.

CASEKGVGTEAFF	TRBV12-3/TRBV12-4	TRBJ1-1
CASNPRGSNWGQETQYF	TRBV12-3/TRBV12-4	TRBJ2-5
CASSEHEMNTEAFF	TRBV7-6	TRBJ1-1
CASSLGGGSTGELFF	TRBV7-2	TRBJ2-2
CASSEGGATRPQHF	TRBV2	TRBJ1-5
CASSQGQAPYGYTF	TRBV9	TRBJ1-2
CASSPGQGGMNTEAFF	TRBV5-1	TRBJ1-1
CASSLLTGENGYTF	TRBV7-9	TRBJ1-2
CSVELFSYEQYF	TRBV29-1	TRBJ2-7
CASSTWTGDQETQYF	TRBV11-2	TRBJ2-5
CASSLSFTDTQYF	TRBV11-1	TRBJ2-3
CASSLTTGLQETQYF	TRBV7-3	TRBJ2-5
CASSPWSSMNTEAFF	TRBV18	TRBJ1-1
CASSLDGNNSPLHF	TRBV5-1	TRBJ1-6
CASSVPGTLNYGYTF	TRBV7-2	TRBJ1-2
CASSPPTVTEAFF	TRBV18	TRBJ1-1
CASSGTLLAGLTDTQYF	TRBV6-1	TRBJ2-3
CASSWTSGETQYF	TRBV12-3/TRBV12-4	TRBJ2-5
CASSRSSGSYNEQFF	TRBV3-1	TRBJ2-1
CASTQEGGLVSEQFF	TRBV12-3/TRBV12-4	TRBJ2-1
CSARDRSGGREKLFF	TRBV20-1	TRBJ1-4
CASSQGILAGGLYEQYF	TRBV4-3	TRBJ2-7
CASSLGTLSRYGYTF	TRBV7-9	TRBJ1-2
CATSVRDSLAYEQYF	TRBV15	TRBJ2-7
CASSLARGFYNEQFF	TRBV7-6	TRBJ2-1
CASRNTGDTNTGELFF	TRBV2	TRBJ2-2
CASSFRESNSPLHF	TRBV6-6	TRBJ1-6